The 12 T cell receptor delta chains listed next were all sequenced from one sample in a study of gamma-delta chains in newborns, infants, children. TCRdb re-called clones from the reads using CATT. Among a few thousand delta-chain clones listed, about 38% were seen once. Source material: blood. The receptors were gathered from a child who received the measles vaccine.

DNA of the CDR3: TGTGCTCTTGGGGAACCTTCACCGCACTCGCTGGGGGATGCACCACTGTACACCGATAAACTCATCTTT. Its protein product is CALGEPSPHSLGDAPLYTDKLIF. The genes are TRDV1 and TRDJ1; 9 positions agree with TRDD3. The CDR3 is made up of 23 amino acids. V shed 1 base, J shed 0 bases, and the junction held 24 bases outside the gene matches. Germline CDR1 is TSWWSYY and CDR2 is QGS.

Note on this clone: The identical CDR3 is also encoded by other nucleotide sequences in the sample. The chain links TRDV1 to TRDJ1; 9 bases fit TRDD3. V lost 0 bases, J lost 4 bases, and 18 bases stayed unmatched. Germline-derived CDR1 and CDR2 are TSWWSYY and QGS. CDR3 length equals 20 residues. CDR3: CALGELHRVLGDTRSDKLIF. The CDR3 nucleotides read TGTGCTCTTGGGGAACTCCACCGGGTACTGGGGGACACGCGAAGCGATAAACTCATCTTT.

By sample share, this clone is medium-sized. The CDR3 reads CACDLTGGSWDTRQMFF. The CDR3 DNA sequence: TGTGCCTGTGACCTTACTGGGGGATCCTGGGACACCCGACAGATGTTTTTC. The rearrangement joins TRDV2 to TRDJ3, with 9 bases aligning to TRDD3. Germline trimming cut 3 bases from V and 1 base from J; bases unmatched to any gene: 3. The length of the CDR3 is 17 residues. Germline CDR1 and CDR2: GEAIGNYY and EKD.

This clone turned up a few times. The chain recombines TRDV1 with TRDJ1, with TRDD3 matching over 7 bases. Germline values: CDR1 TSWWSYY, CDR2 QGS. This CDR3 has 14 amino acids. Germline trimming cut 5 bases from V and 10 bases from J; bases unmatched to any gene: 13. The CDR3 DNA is TGTGCTCTTGGGCACGCCATAGGGGGATCGAGACTCATCTTT. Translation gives CALGHAIGGSRLIF.

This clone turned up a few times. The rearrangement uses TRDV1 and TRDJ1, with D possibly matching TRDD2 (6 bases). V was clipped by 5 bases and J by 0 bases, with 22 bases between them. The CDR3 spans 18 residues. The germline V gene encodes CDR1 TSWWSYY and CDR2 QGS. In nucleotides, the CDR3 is TGTGCTCTTGGGTCGACCTTCCCCAGAGAGGACCACACCGATAAACTCATCTTT. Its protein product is CALGSTFPREDHTDKLIF.

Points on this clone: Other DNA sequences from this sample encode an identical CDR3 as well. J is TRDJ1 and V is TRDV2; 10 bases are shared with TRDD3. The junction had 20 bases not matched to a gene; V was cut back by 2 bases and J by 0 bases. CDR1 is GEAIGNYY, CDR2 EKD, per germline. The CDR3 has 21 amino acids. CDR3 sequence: CACDNTRDWGIQGLYTDKLIF. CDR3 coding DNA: TGTGCCTGTGACAATACCCGGGACTGGGGGATCCAAGGCCTCTACACCGATAAACTCATCTTT.

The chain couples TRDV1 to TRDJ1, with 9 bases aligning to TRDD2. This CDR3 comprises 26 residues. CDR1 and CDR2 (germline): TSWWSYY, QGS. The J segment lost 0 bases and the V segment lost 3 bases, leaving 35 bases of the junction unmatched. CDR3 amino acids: CALGEPSPFLLWHKKPHLTYTDKLIF. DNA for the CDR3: TGTGCTCTTGGGGAGCCCTCACCCTTCCTACTCTGGCATAAGAAACCTCACCTCACCTACACCGATAAACTCATCTTT.

The CDR3 region has the DNA TGTGCTCTTGGGGACCCCTACGAGGACTGGGGGATATGCACAGCACAACTCTTCTTT. It codes for CALGDPYEDWGICTAQLFF. The chain uses TRDV1 and TRDJ2; the match to TRDD3 covers 11 bases. Germline-derived CDR1 and CDR2 are TSWWSYY and QGS. The V segment lost 3 bases and the J segment 5 bases; nucleotides outside the gene matches: 14. The CDR3 runs 19 residues.

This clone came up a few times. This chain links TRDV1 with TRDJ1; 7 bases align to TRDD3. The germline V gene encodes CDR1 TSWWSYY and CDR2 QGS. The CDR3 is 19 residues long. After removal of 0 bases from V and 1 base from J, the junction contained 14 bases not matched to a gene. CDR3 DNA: TGTGCTCTTGGGGAACTAGGAAGGCACTGGGGCCGAAGCACCGATAAACTCATCTTT. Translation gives CALGELGRHWGRSTDKLIF.

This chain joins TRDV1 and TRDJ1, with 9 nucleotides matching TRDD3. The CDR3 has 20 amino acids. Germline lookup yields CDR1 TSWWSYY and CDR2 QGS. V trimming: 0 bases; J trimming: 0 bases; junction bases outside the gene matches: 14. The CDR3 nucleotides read TGTGCTCTTGGGGAACTTAAAAGCCAATACTGGGGGAGGTACACCGATAAACTCATCTTT. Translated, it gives CALGELKSQYWGRYTDKLIF.

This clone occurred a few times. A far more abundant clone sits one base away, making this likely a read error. The CDR3 region has the DNA TGTGCTCAGTCTTCGTCCCCGTACTGGGCTTATCCCGATAAACTCACCTTT. Translated: CAQSSSPYWAYPDKLTF. This chain joins TRDV3 and TRDJ1; possible D gene TRDD3, 6 bases. The CDR3 loop spans 17 amino acids. From germline, CDR1 is TVYSNPD and CDR2 GDNSRS (reference sequence).

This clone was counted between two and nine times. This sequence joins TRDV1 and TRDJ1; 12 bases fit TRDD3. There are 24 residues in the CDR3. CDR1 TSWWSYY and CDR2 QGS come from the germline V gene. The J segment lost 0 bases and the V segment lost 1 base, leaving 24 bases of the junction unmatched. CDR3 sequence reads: CALGEPNTGGYPRLTLPYTDKLIF. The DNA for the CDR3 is TGTGCTCTTGGGGAACCCAATACTGGGGGATACCCCCGTCTGACCCTTCCGTACACCGATAAACTCATCTTT.